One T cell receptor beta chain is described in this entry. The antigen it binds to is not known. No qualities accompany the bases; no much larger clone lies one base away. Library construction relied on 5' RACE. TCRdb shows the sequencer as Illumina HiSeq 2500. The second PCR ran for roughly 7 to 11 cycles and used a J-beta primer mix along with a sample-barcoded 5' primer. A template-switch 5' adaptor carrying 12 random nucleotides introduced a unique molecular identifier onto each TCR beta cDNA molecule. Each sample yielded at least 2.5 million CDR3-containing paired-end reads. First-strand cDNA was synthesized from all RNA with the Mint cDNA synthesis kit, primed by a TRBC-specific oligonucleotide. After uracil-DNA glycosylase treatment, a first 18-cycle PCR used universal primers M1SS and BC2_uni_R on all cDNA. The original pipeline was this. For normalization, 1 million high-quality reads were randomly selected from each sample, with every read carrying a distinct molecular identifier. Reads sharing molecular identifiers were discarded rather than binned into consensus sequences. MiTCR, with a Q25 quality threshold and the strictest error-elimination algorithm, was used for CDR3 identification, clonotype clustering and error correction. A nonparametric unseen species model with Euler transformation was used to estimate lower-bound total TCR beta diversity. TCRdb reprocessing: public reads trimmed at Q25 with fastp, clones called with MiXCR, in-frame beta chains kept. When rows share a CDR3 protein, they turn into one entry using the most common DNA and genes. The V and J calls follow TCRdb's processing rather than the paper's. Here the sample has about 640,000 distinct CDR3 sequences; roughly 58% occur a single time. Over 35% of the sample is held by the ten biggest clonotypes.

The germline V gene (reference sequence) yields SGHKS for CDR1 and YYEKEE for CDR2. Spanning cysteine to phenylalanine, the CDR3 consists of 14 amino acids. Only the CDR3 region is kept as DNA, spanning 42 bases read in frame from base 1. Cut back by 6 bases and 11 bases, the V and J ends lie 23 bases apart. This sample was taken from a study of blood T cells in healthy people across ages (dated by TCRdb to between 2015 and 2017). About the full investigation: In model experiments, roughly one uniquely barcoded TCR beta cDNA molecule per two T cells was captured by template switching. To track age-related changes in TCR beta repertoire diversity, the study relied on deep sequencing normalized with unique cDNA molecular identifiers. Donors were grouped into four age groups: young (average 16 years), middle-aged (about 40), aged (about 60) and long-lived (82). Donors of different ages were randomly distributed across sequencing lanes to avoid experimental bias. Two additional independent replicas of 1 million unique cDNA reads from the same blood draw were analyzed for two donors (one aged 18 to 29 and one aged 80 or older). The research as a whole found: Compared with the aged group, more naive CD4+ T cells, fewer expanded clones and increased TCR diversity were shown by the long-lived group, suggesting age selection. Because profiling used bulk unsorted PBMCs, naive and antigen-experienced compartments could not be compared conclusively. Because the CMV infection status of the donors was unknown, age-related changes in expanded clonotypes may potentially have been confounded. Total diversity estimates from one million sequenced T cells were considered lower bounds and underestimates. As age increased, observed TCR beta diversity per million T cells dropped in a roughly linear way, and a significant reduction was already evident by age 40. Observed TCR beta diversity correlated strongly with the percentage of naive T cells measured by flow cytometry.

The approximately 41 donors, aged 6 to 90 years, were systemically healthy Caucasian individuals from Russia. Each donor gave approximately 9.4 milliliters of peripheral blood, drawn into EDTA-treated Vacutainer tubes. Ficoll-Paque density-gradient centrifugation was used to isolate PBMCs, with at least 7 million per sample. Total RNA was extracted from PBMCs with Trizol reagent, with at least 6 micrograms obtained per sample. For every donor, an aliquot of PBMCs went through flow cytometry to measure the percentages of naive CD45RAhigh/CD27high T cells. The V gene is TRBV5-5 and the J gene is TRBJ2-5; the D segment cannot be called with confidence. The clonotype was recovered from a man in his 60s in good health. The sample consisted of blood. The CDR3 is CASTLNPTADAQYF. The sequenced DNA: TGTGCCAGCACCTTAAACCCGACTGCGGACGCGCAGTACTTC.